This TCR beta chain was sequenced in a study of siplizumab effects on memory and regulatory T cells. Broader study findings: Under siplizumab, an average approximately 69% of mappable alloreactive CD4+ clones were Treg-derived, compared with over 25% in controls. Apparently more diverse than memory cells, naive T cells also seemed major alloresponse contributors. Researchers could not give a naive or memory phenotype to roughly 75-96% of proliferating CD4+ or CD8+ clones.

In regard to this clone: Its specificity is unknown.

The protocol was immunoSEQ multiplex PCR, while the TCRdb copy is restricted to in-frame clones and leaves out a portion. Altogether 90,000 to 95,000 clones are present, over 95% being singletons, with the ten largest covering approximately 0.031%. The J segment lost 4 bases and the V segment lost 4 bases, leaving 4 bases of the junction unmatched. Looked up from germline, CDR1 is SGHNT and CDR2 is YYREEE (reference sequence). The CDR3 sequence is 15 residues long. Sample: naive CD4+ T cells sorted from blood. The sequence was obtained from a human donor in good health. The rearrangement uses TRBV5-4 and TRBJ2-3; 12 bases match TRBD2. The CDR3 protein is CASSVASGGADTQYF. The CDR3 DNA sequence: TGTGCCAGCAGCGTGGCTAGCGGGGGGGCAGATACGCAGTATTTT.